The T cell receptor (beta chain) under discussion was sequenced for a study of T cell changes during pregnancy in multiple sclerosis. Assay used: immunoSEQ multiplex PCR; TCRdb lists only in-frame clones, some missing. The sample consists of approximately 49,000 clones, roughly 88% of them appearing once. V lost 1 base and J lost 7; bases outside the gene matches: 11. Germline V gene lookup returns CDR1 SEHNR and CDR2 FQNEAQ (reference sequence). The CDR3 runs to 16 residues. This clonotype was obtained from a female donor with multiple sclerosis, enrolled in a pregnancy study. V and J are TRBV7-9 and TRBJ2-7; 9 bases are a match to TRBD2. Material: CD4+ T cells from peripheral blood mononuclear cells, obtained in the second trimester of pregnancy. This CDR3 is CASSLVSGTSLREQYF. In DNA, the CDR3 is TGTGCCAGCAGCTTAGTTTCGGGGACTAGCCTCAGGGAGCAGTACTTC.